The entry below gives a single TCR beta chain sequence along with its context. Its cognate antigen is unknown. Using RNA transcripts as the source, TCR beta CDR3 regions were amplified. In the first-round RT-PCR of the TCR CDR3, the HTBI primer set was used. From the multiplex PCR reads, TCRdb called clonotypes with MiXCR, one entry per CDR3 protein. The table records fewer than 200,000 distinct CDR3 sequences, around 15% of them present only once. Germline CDR1 and CDR2: SGHTA and FQGNSA. J gave up 7 bases and V 1 base, and 7 bases lay outside the gene matches. This CDR3 contains 15 residues. The sample comes from a study of T cells in Graves' hyperthyroidism and ophthalmopathy. Findings of the study overall: The majority of expanded thyroid clonotypes above 0.001 also appeared in blood.

The genes are TRBV7-2 and TRBJ2-7; 10 nucleotides match TRBD2. The TCR was taken from a woman aged 45-59 years with Graves' hyperthyroidism. Sequencing was done on a sample of blood. CDR3 protein: CASSLGPSGSDEQYF. The CDR3 coding sequence is TGTGCCAGCAGCTTAGGCCCTAGCGGGAGTGATGAGCAGTACTTC.